Included here is one T cell receptor (beta chain) sequence, with context. Its antigen remains unknown. Data came from immunoSEQ multiplex PCR; TCRdb stores just in-frame clones and leaves some out. The table includes 90,000 to 150,000 clones, more than 70% detected once. V trimming: 4 bases; J trimming: 4 bases; junction bases outside the gene matches: 5. CDR1 is SGHVS and CDR2 is FNYEAQ in the germline V gene. This CDR3 is built from 14 residues. The record originates from a study of cytomegalovirus exposure and HLA in healthy donors. Overall study findings and caveats: Cytomegalovirus status was reportedly diagnosed by the classifier with high sensitivity and specificity. Overall, around 160 TCR beta chains were annotated as cytomegalovirus-associated.

The clonotype originates from a man aged 18 to 35 in good health and CMV-seronegative. The sequenced material came from PBMCs. The V gene is TRBV7-6, the J gene TRBJ1-1; the match to TRBD1 covers 8 bases. The CDR3 loop reads CASSSQGAITEAFF. CDR3 bases: TGTGCCAGCAGCTCGCAGGGGGCGATCACTGAAGCTTTCTTT. The full variable domain, with the rest looked up from reference TRBV7-6 and TRBJ1-1, is GAGVSQSPRYKVTKRGQDVALRCDPISGHVSLYWYRQALGQGPEFLTYFNYEAQQDKSGLPNDRFSAERPEGSISTLTIQRTEQRDSAMYRCASSSQGAITEAFFGQGTRLTVV.